This T cell receptor (beta chain) was recorded in a study of CD8+CD57+ T cells in acquired aplastic anemia. Study background: The mean DNA yield obtained from sorted CD4+ and CD8+ cells came to around 3 ug.

All patients picked for sequencing had shown, by flow cytometry, an expansion of CD8+CD57+ cells. There was no therapy given to any patient before the blood sampling took place. Concerning this clonotype itself: Its antigen is unknown.

CDR3 and TCR beta VDJ profiling relied on genomic DNA as the template. A single record per CDR3 protein comes from TCRdb applying MiXCR to the reads. There are over 250,000 distinct CDR3 sequences in the sample; about three fifths occur only once, and around 1.3% lies in the top ten. Notes on the study in general: CD8+ Simpson's diversity showed no significant patient-control difference. Researchers report that fewer than 35 CD8+ CDR3 sequences appeared in both patients and controls.

V was clipped by 10 bases and J by 3 bases; unmatched bases: 5. The CDR3 length is 12 residues. CDR1 is LNHDA, CDR2 SQIVND, per germline (reference sequence). This chain connects TRBV19 to TRBJ1-1; TRBD1 matches 7 bases. This receptor was identified in a human donor with aplastic anemia. The sequencing sample was made of sorted CD4+, CD8+, or CD8+CD57+ T cells (not recorded which) from PBMCs. CDR3 sequence reads: CATSTGYTEAFF. DNA for the CDR3: TGTGCCACATCGACAGGGTACACTGAAGCTTTCTTT.